The next 23 T cell receptor beta chains were all read from a single sample in a study of metastatic and nonmetastatic thyroid tumors. TCRdb redid the clone calls on the PCR reads using MiXCR. The sample consists of about 13,000 clones, 24% of them appearing once. Thyroid surgery took place with no prior treatment in any patient. Sequencing was performed on blood. These receptors were taken from a male donor with papillary thyroid cancer or a benign thyroid nodule (not recorded which). Some clones in this sample may be carry-over from other donors' samples.

This clone came up a few times. V and J are TRBV28 and TRBJ2-2; D call uncertain. V dropped 2 bases and J dropped 5 bases, with 6 bases sitting between them. The germline V gene encodes CDR1 MDHEN and CDR2 SYDVKM. The CDR3 runs 13 residues. The CDR3 reads CASSLRPTGELFF. The DNA for the CDR3 is TGTGCCAGCAGTTTACGCCCTACCGGGGAGCTGTTTTTT. Full variable domain (outside the CDR3, taken from reference TRBV28 and TRBJ2-2): DVKVTQSSRYLVKRTGEKVFLECVQDMDHENMFWYRQDPGLGLRLIYFSYDVKMKEKGDIPEGYSVSREKKERFSLILESASTNQTSMYLCASSLRPTGELFFGEGSRLTVL.

The chain recombines TRBV20-1 with TRBJ2-1; 13 bases line up with TRBD2. The V gene end was trimmed by 4 bases and the J gene end by 4 bases; junction bases not matched to a gene: 4. Germline lookup yields CDR1 DFQATT and CDR2 SNEGSKA (reference sequence). There are 15 residues in the CDR3. CDR3 sequence: CSAMRLAGGYNEQFF. CDR3 bases: TGCAGTGCTATGAGACTAGCGGGAGGTTACAATGAGCAGTTCTTC.

J is TRBJ2-2 and V is TRBV27; 8 bases are a match to TRBD1. This CDR3 has 16 amino acids. Germline values: CDR1 MNHEY, CDR2 SMNVEV (reference sequence). Trimming took 5 bases from V and 1 from J; bases not matched to a gene: 6. The CDR3 DNA reads as TGTGCCAGCAGTACCCAACAGGGGGTGAACACCGGGGAGCTGTTTTTT. Amino acids: CASSTQQGVNTGELFF.

There are many counts of this clone. This chain joins TRBV30 and TRBJ2-7; D not certain. The CDR3 contains 15 residues. V gave up 4 bases and J gave up 1 base, with 17 bases separating them. Germline assignment: CDR1 GTSNPN and CDR2 SVGIG (reference sequence). The CDR3: CAWNGEPDLSYEQYF. The CDR3 DNA reads as TGTGCCTGGAACGGAGAACCCGACTTGTCCTACGAGCAGTACTTC.

This clone is labeled medium-sized. Relative to the germline gene, one junction end is altered; a read error may explain this. V usage is TRBV28 and J usage is TRBJ1-1, with 7 bases fitting TRBD1. This CDR3 is 12 amino acids long. CDR1 MDHEN and CDR2 SYDVKM come from the germline V gene. The CDR3 DNA sequence: TGTGCCGGCAGGGGGTTCAACACTGAAGCTTTCTTT. Its translation is CAGRGFNTEAFF. The full variable domain, completed using reference TRBV28 and TRBJ1-1, is DVKVTQSSRYLVKRTGEKVFLECVQDMDHENMFWYRQDPGLGLRLIYFSYDVKMKEKGDIPEGYSVSREKKERFSLILESASTNQTSMYLCAGRGFNTEAFFGQGTRLTVV.

The chain employs TRBV4-2 and TRBJ2-7; 8 bases are shared with TRBD2. J lost 3 bases, V lost 1 base, and 2 bases had no gene match. The CDR3 is 14 residues long. Germline V gives CDR1 LGHNA, CDR2 YNFKEQ. CDR3 sequence: CASSQGSGDYEQYF. The CDR3 coding sequence is TGTGCCAGCAGCCAAGGTAGCGGGGACTACGAGCAGTACTTC.

This clone was detected many times. V usage is TRBV28 and J usage is TRBJ2-3; a weak D match, TRBD2 (5 bases). Germline CDR1 reads MDHEN; CDR2 reads SYDVKM. The V end lost 4 bases, the J end lost 1 base, and 12 bases lay between the germline ends. This CDR3 comprises 15 residues. CDR3 residues: CASSSRGMGTDTQYF. CDR3 DNA: TGTGCCAGCAGTTCCAGAGGGATGGGCACAGATACGCAGTATTTT.

The CDR3 DNA sequence: TGTGCCAGTACCCCCCAACGCGAGGGTTCCGCTGAAGCTTTCTTT. Its protein is CASTPQREGSAEAFF. This sequence joins TRBV19 and TRBJ1-1; no firm D call. Trimming removed 7 bases from V and 6 bases from J, with 21 bases in between. The CDR3 runs to 15 residues. Germline V lookup: CDR1 LNHDA, CDR2 SQIVND (reference sequence).

The chain recombines TRBV6-2 or TRBV6-3 with TRBJ1-5; D possibly corresponds to TRBD1 (6 bases). The V and J ends lost 2 bases and 9 bases respectively, with 26 bases between them. CDR1 is MNHEY, CDR2 SVGEGT, per germline. The CDR3 has 18 amino acids. The CDR3 reads CASSYPNWGGRPIWPQHF. For the CDR3, the DNA is TGTGCCAGCAGTTACCCGAATTGGGGGGGCCGCCCCATATGGCCCCAGCATTTT.

In its sample, this clone was seen once. A junction end diverges from the germline sequence, so it may reflect a read error. The rearrangement links TRBV7-2 to TRBJ1-5; possibly TRBD1 for D (5 bases). The CDR3 is made up of 14 amino acids. CDR1 and CDR2 from the germline V gene are SGHTA and FQGNSA. The DNA for the CDR3 is TGTGCCAGCAGCTTAGACAGGTCATATCAGCCCGAGCATTTT. It is translated as CASSLDRSYQPEHF.

V usage is TRBV6-2 or TRBV6-3 and J usage is TRBJ2-4, with a weak D call TRBD1 (5 bases). CDR3 length: 15 amino acids. From germline, CDR1 is MNHEY and CDR2 SVGEGT. Trimming took 4 bases from V and 8 from J, leaving 18 bases between them. CDR3 residues: CASSSLGGRADIQYF. DNA for the CDR3: TGTGCCAGCAGTTCTCTCGGTGGCAGGGCGGACATTCAGTACTTC.

On this clone: An end of the junction does not agree with germline; a read error may underlie this. The chain couples TRBV20-1 to TRBJ2-2; a weak D match, TRBD2 (7 bases). The CDR3 spans 14 residues. Germline values: CDR1 DFQATT, CDR2 SNEGSKA (reference sequence). For the CDR3, the DNA is TGCAGTGCTAGAGTTGGGGGGGACACCGGGGAGCTGCTTTTT. This gives the protein CSARVGGDTGELLF.

By sample fraction, this clone is medium-sized. Other DNA variants within this sample encode the same CDR3. This sequence joins TRBV28 and TRBJ2-7; possibly TRBD1 for D (6 bases). This CDR3 has 13 amino acids. Germline V gives CDR1 MDHEN, CDR2 SYDVKM. The V gene lost 4 bases and the J gene lost 5 bases, with 12 bases spanning the gap. CDR3 sequence (DNA): TGTGCCAGCAGTTCCAGGGGTTATGACGAGCAGTACTTC. Translating gives CASSSRGYDEQYF.

This chain uses TRBV6-2 or TRBV6-3 with TRBJ1-5; D gene ambiguous. The ends were cut back, 7 bases at V and 7 bases at J, with 17 bases in the middle. This CDR3 spans 14 amino acids. Germline-derived CDR1 and CDR2 are MNHEY and SVGEGT. The CDR3 sequence: CASIAYQGGQPQHF. The CDR3, as DNA: TGTGCCAGCATCGCCTACCAAGGAGGGCAGCCCCAGCATTTT.

This clone was recorded many times. V gene TRBV6-4 combines with J gene TRBJ2-5, with 12 positions matching TRBD2. CDR3 length equals 14 residues. J lost 4 bases, V lost 3 bases, and 0 bases had no gene match. The V gene's germline CDR1 is MRHNA and CDR2 SNTAGT. This chain's CDR3 is CASSELAGGETQYF. The CDR3 DNA reads TGTGCCAGCAGTGAACTAGCGGGGGGAGAGACCCAGTACTTC.

This clone was seen only a few times. The rearrangement links TRBV24-1 to TRBJ2-2; D is possibly TRBD1 or TRBD2 (5 bases each). Germline loops: CDR1 KGHDR, CDR2 SFDVKD. Deletions cut 0 bases from V and 7 bases from J, with 8 bases between. The CDR3 loop spans 14 amino acids. CDR3 nucleotides: TGTGCCACCAGTGATTTGGGGGCGGGCGGGGAGCTGTTTTTT. Amino acids: CATSDLGAGGELFF.

The genes are TRBV24-1 and TRBJ2-5; D is undetermined. Germline V lookup: CDR1 KGHDR, CDR2 SFDVKD. The CDR3 totals 15 residues. With 9 bases removed from V and 5 bases from J, the gap between germline ends came to 21 bases. DNA of the CDR3: TGTGCCACCCGAAGGATGTCCCGTATAGGGGAGACCCAGTACTTC. Its translation: CATRRMSRIGETQYF.

This clone appeared many times. The genes are TRBV4-1 and TRBJ2-3; the D gene is possibly TRBD2 (6 bases). Germline CDR1 is MGHRA and CDR2 is YSYEKL. This CDR3 comprises 17 residues. V was shortened by 0 bases and J by 5 bases, with 18 bases between the two germline ends. CDR3 bases: TGCGCCAGCAGCCAAGATCGAGGGGCCAGGAGGGGAGATACGCAGTATTTT. Translating it yields CASSQDRGARRGDTQYF.

The J gene is TRBJ2-7, the V gene TRBV4-1; TRBD2 aligns across 12 bases. The CDR3 is 15 residues long. V lost 3 bases and J lost 0; bases outside the gene matches: 0. Germline loops: CDR1 MGHRA, CDR2 YSYEKL. The CDR3 protein is CASSQTSGSSYEQYF. CDR3 nucleotide sequence: TGCGCCAGCAGCCAGACTAGCGGGAGCTCCTACGAGCAGTACTTC.

This clone counts as medium-sized. The chain carries TRBV12-3 or TRBV12-4 and TRBJ2-6; D ambiguous. The CDR3 covers 13 residues. V was trimmed by 5 bases and J by 7 bases, leaving 9 bases between them. This CDR3 reads CASSRNLANVLTF. For the CDR3, the DNA is TGTGCCAGCAGTCGGAACCTAGCCAACGTCCTGACTTTC.

This clone was detected many times. A much more abundant neighbour one base away suggests this may be a read error. The V gene is TRBV4-1, the J gene TRBJ1-2, with TRBD1 matching 10 bases. The CDR3 length is 17 residues. Germline-derived CDR1 and CDR2 are MGHRA and YSYEKL. CDR3 amino acids: CASGQESGTGEGYGYTF. CDR3 DNA: TGCGCCAGCGGCCAAGAGAGCGGGACAGGGGAGGGCTATGGCTACACCTTC.

The genes are TRBV6-2 or TRBV6-3 and TRBJ2-2; D is tentatively TRBD1 or TRBD2 (6 bases each). The length of the CDR3 is 16 residues. V was shortened by 4 bases and J by 0 bases, with 12 bases between the two germline ends. CDR1 and CDR2 from the germline V gene are MNHEY and SVGEGT. The CDR3 DNA sequence: TGTGCCAGCAGTTCCCGGGGGCGAGCGAACACCGGGGAGCTGTTTTTT. This codes for CASSSRGRANTGELFF.

This clone was recorded at least ten times. J is TRBJ2-1 and V is TRBV5-4; maybe TRBD2 (6 bases). The V and J ends lost 6 bases and 1 base respectively, with 14 bases between them. CDR1 is SGHNT and CDR2 is YYREEE in the germline V gene (reference sequence). The CDR3 consists of 15 residues. The CDR3 region has the DNA TGTGCCAGCAACCTTCCGGGACTTTCCTACAATGAGCAGTTCTTC. Residues: CASNLPGLSYNEQFF.